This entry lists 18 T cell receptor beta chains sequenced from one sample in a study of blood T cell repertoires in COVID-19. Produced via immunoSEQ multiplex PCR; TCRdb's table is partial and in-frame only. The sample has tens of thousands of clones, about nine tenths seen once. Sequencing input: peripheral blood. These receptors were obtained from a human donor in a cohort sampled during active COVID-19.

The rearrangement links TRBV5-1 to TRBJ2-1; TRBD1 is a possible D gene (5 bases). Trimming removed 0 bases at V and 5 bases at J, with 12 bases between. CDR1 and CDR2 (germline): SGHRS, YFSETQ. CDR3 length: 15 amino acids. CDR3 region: CASSLEAGYHNEQFF. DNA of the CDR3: TGCGCCAGCAGCTTGGAGGCAGGGTATCACAATGAGCAGTTCTTC.

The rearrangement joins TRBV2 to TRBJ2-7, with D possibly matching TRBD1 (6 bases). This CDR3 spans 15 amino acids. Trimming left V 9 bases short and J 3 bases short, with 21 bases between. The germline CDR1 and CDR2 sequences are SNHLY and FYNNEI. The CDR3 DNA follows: TGTGCCAGTTCGAGCCGCCGGGACACCTACTACGAGCAGTACTTC. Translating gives CASSSRRDTYYEQYF.

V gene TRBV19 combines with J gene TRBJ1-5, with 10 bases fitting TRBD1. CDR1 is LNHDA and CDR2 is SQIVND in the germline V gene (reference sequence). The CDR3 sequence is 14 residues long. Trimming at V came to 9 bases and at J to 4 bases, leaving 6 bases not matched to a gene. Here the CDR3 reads CASEPGQGNQPQHF. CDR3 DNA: TGTGCCAGCGAGCCGGGACAGGGGAATCAGCCCCAGCATTTT.

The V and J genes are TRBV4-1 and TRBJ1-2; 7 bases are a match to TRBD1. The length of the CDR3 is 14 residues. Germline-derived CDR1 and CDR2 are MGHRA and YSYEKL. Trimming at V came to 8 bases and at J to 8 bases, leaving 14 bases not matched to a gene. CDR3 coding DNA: TGCGCCAGCCGCGCTACTCAGGGGGTTGAGGGCTACACCTTC. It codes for CASRATQGVEGYTF.

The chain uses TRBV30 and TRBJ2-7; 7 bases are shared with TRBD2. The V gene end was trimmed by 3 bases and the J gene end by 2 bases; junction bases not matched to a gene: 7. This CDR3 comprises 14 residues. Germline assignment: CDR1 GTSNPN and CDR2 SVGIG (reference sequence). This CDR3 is CAWSGRTPTYEQYF. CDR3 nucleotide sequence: TGTGCCTGGAGCGGGAGGACACCTACCTACGAGCAGTACTTC.

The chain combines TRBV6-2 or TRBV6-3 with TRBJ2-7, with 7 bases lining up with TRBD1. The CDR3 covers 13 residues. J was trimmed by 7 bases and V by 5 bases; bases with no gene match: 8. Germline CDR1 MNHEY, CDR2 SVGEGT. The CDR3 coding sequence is TGTGCCAGCAGTCCAGGGGGAGCGAGTGAGCAGTACTTC. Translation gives CASSPGGASEQYF.

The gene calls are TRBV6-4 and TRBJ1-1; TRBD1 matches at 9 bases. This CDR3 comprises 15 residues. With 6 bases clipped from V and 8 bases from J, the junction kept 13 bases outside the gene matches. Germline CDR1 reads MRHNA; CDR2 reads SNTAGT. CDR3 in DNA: TGTGCCAGCAGGGACACGGACAGGGGAGTAGGGGAAGCTTTCTTT. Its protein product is CASRDTDRGVGEAFF.

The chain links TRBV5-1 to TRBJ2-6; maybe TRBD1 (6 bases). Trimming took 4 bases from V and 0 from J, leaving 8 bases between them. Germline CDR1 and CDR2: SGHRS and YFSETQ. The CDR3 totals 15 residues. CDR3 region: CASSQDSSGANVLTF. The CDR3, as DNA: TGCGCCAGCAGCCAGGACAGCTCTGGGGCCAACGTCCTGACTTTC.

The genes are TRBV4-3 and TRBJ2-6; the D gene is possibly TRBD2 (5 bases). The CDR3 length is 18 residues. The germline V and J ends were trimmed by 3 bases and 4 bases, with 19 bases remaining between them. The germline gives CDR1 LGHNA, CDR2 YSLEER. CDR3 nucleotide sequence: TGCGCCAGCAGCCAGGGAGAGGGTCCTTTTGTGGGGGCCAACGTCCTGACTTTC. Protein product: CASSQGEGPFVGANVLTF.

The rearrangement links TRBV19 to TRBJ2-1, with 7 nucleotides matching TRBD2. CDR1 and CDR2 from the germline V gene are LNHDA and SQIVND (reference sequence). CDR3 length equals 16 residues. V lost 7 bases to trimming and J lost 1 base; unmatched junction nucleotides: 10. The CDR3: CASTNPRGGSYNEQFF. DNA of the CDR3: TGTGCCAGTACCAATCCCCGGGGAGGGTCCTACAATGAGCAGTTCTTC.

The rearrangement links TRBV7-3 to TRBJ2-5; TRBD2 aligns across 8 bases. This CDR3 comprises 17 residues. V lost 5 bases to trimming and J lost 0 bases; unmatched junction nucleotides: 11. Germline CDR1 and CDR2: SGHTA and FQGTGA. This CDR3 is CASSPLGGGGNQETQYF. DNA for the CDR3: TGTGCCAGCAGCCCTCTCGGCGGCGGGGGGAACCAAGAGACCCAGTACTTC.

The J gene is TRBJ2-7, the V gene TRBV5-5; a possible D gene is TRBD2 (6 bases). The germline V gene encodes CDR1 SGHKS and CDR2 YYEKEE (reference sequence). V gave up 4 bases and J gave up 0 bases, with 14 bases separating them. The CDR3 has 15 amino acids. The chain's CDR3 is CASSPDGGGSYEQYF. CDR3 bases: TGTGCCAGCAGCCCGGACGGGGGAGGCTCCTACGAGCAGTACTTC. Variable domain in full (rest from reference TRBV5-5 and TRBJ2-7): DAGVTQSPTHLIKTRGQQVTLRCSPISGHKSVSWYQQVLGQGPQFIFQYYEKEERGRGNFPDRFSARQFPNYSSELNVNALLLGDSALYLCASSPDGGGSYEQYFGPGTRLTVT.

DNA of the CDR3: TGTGCCAGCAGTGCCCAAGCGGGGACGCAGTATTTT. Residues: CASSAQAGTQYF. The chain recombines TRBV6-6 with TRBJ2-3; 7 positions agree with TRBD2. CDR1 and CDR2 from the germline V gene are MNHNY and SVGAGI (reference sequence). CDR3 size: 12 residues. The ends lost 5 bases at V and 9 bases at J; junction bases unmatched: 5.

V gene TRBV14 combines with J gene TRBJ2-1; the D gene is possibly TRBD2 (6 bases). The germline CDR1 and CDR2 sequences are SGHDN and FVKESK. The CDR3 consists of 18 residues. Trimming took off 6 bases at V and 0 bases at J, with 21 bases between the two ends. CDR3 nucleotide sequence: TGTGCCAGCAGAGACACTCACGCCGGGGGAAGCTCCTACAATGAGCAGTTCTTC. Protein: CASRDTHAGGSSYNEQFF.

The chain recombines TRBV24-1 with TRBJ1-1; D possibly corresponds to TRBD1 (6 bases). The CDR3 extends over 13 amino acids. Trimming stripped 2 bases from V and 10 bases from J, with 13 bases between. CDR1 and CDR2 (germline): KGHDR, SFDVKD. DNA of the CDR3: TGTGCCACCAGTGATTCCGACAGGACTCCAGCTTTCTTT. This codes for CATSDSDRTPAFF.

The chain's CDR3 is CATSDPVSLGADTQYF. CDR3 DNA: TGTGCCACCAGTGATCCAGTGTCCCTCGGAGCAGATACGCAGTATTTT. The gene calls are TRBV24-1 and TRBJ2-3; D uncertain. CDR1 KGHDR and CDR2 SFDVKD come from the germline V gene. V was clipped by 3 bases and J by 4 bases, with 16 bases between them. The CDR3 length is 16 residues.

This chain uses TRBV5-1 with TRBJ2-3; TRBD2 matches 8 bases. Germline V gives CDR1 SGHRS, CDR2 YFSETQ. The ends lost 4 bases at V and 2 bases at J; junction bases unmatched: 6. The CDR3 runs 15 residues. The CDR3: CASSPGGAVTDTQYF. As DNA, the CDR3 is TGCGCCAGCAGCCCCGGGGGGGCGGTCACAGATACGCAGTATTTT.

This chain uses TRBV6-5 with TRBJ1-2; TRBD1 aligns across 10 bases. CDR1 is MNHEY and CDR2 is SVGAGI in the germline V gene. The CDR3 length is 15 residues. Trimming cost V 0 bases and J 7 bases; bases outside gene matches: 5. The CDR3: CASSYSTDRGPGYTF. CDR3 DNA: TGTGCCAGCAGTTACTCCACTGACAGGGGGCCTGGCTACACCTTC.